The 8 T cell receptor beta chains below were found in one sample sequenced in a study of blood T cells in healthy people across ages. The use of a sample-barcoded 5' primer and a J-beta primer mix characterized a second PCR of roughly 6 to 11 cycles. MiXCR, applied by TCRdb to the 5' RACE reads, yields one record per CDR3 protein. Of more than 700,000 distinct CDR3 sequences detected, about 47% appear once; the ten largest clones hold less than 20%. The specimen sequenced was blood. The origin of the receptors is an older man in good health.

This clonotype was observed a handful of times. The chain combines TRBV12-3 or TRBV12-4 with TRBJ2-2; the D is unclear. The CDR3 is made up of 15 amino acids. Trimming cost V 4 bases and J 5 bases, with 14 bases left between them. CDR3 in amino acids: CASSSPVLRTGELFF. The CDR3 coding sequence is TGTGCCAGCAGTTCCCCCGTCCTGAGGACCGGGGAGCTGTTTTTT.

As for this clonotype: A read error may explain this, as a much larger clone is one base away. The J gene is TRBJ1-2, the V gene TRBV5-1; TRBD1 agrees at 7 bases. CDR1 is SGHRS, CDR2 YFSETQ, per germline. The CDR3 length is 14 residues. The V gene end was trimmed by 4 bases and the J gene end by 6 bases; junction bases not matched to a gene: 9. This CDR3 is CASSVRGGGDGYTF. The CDR3 DNA reads TGCGCCAGCAGCGTGAGAGGGGGCGGGGATGGCTACACCTTC.

This chain joins TRBV7-3 and TRBJ2-6, with 12 bases aligning to TRBD2. This CDR3 region has 18 residues. The V gene end was trimmed by 5 bases and the J gene end by 4 bases; junction bases not matched to a gene: 9. Germline V lookup: CDR1 SGHTA, CDR2 FQGTGA. This CDR3 is CASSNGLAGNPGANVLTF. The CDR3 region has the DNA TGTGCCAGCAGCAATGGACTAGCGGGAAACCCCGGGGCCAACGTCCTGACTTTC. The whole variable domain, remainder taken from reference TRBV7-3 and TRBJ2-6, is GAGVSQTPSNKVTEKGKYVELRCDPISGHTALYWYRQSLGQGPEFLIYFQGTGAADDSGLPNDRFFAVRPEGSVSTLKIQRTERGDSAVYLCASSNGLAGNPGANVLTFGAGSRLTVL.

J is TRBJ2-7 and V is TRBV29-1, with TRBD1 as a possible D gene (6 bases). Trimming removed 7 bases at V and 2 bases at J, with 15 bases between. The germline CDR1 and CDR2 sequences are SQVTM and ANQGSEA. The CDR3 contains 13 residues. The DNA of the CDR3 is TGCAGCGCCAGGGGCAGGGGAACCTACGAGCAGTACTTC. It specifies CSARGRGTYEQYF.

The gene calls are TRBV6-5 and TRBJ2-1; 11 nucleotides align to TRBD2. CDR1 and CDR2 (germline): MNHEY, SVGAGI. V gave up 6 bases and J gave up 12 bases; unmatched junction bases: 7. The CDR3 has 13 amino acids. The CDR3 loop reads CASRTTSGGLQFF. Here the CDR3 DNA reads TGTGCCAGCAGAACCACTAGCGGGGGCCTGCAGTTCTTC.

The chain joins TRBV20-1 to TRBJ1-2; no clear D gene. CDR3 length equals 12 residues. The germline CDR1 and CDR2 sequences are DFQATT and SNEGSKA (reference sequence). V shed 0 bases and J shed 7 bases, with 9 bases lying between them. CDR3 coding DNA: TGCAGTGCTAGAGATCTTTTGGCTGGCTACACCTTC. The encoded protein is CSARDLLAGYTF.

This clonotype occurred a few times. The chain couples TRBV7-2 to TRBJ2-1, with TRBD2 identical over 11 bases. V lost 3 bases to trimming and J lost 7 bases; unmatched junction nucleotides: 8. Germline assignment: CDR1 SGHTA and CDR2 FQGNSA. CDR3 length: 16 residues. The CDR3 bases are TGTGCCAGCAGCTTCTATAGCGGGAGGGCATCAAATGAGCAGTTCTTC. Translated, it gives CASSFYSGRASNEQFF. The complete variable domain, with remaining parts taken from reference TRBV7-2 and TRBJ2-1, reads GAGVSQSPSNKVTEKGKDVELRCDPISGHTALYWYRQSLGQGLEFLIYFQGNSAPDKSGLPSDRFSAERTGGSVSTLTIQRTQQEDSAVYLCASSFYSGRASNEQFFGPGTRLTVL.

This clonotype was observed a handful of times. The CDR3 loop is CSAGQGADEQYF. CDR3 DNA sequence: TGCAGCGCCGGACAGGGGGCCGACGAGCAGTACTTC. The chain uses TRBV29-1 and TRBJ2-7; 11 bases are shared with TRBD1. This CDR3 has 12 amino acids. The V segment lost 7 bases and the J segment 5 bases; nucleotides outside the gene matches: 4. Germline CDR1 and CDR2: SQVTM and ANQGSEA.